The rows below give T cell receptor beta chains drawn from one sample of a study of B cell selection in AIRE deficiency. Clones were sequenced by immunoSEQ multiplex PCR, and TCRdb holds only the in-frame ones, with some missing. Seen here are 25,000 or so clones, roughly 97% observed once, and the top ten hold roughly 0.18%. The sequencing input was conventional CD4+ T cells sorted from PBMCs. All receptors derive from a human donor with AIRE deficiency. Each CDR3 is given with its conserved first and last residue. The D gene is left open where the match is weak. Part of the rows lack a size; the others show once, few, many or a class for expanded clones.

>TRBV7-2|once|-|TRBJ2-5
CASSSTSPETQYF
TGTGCCAGCAGCTCTACTAGCCCGGAGACCCAGTACTTC
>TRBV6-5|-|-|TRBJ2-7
CASSYSTERYEQYF
TGTGCCAGCAGTTACTCCACCGAGCGATACGAGCAGTACTTC
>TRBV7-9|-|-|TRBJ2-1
CASSLIAGEQFF
TGTGCCAGCAGCTTAATAGCCGGGGAGCAGTTCTTC
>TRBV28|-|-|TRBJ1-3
CASSLQGSGGNTIYF
TGTGCCAGCAGTTTACAGGGGAGCGGTGGAAACACCATATATTTT
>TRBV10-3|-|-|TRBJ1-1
CAISDNRVRGTEAFF
TGTGCCATCAGTGACAACAGGGTTAGGGGCACTGAAGCTTTCTTT
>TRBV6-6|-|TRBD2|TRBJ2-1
CASSYSAGVGGEQFF
TGTGCCAGCAGTTACTCGGCGGGAGTAGGAGGTGAGCAGTTCTTC
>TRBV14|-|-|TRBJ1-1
CASSQGVLGTEAFF
TGTGCCAGCAGCCAAGGGGTGTTGGGCACTGAAGCTTTCTTT
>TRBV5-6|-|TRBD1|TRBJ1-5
CASSRDRVRQPQHF
TGTGCCAGCAGCCGAGACAGGGTGCGCCAGCCCCAGCATTTT
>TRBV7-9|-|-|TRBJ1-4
CASSRGQISTNEKLFF
TGTGCCAGCAGCCGCGGACAGATCTCAACTAATGAAAAACTGTTTTTT
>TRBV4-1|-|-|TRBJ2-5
CASSQYAAGSLVGETQYF
TGCGCCAGCAGCCAGTATGCCGCGGGAAGCCTGGTGGGAGAGACCCAGTACTTC
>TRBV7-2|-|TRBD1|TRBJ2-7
CASSDVGGSIEQYF
TGTGCCAGCAGCGACGTAGGGGGCTCGATCGAGCAGTACTTC
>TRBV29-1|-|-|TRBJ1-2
CSVGILDSNYGYTF
TGCAGCGTTGGCATTCTTGACAGTAACTATGGCTACACCTTC
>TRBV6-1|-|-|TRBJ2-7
CASGASSYEQYF
TGTGCCAGCGGCGCGAGCTCCTACGAGCAGTACTTC
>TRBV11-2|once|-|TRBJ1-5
CASSLDAGGNQPQHF
TGTGCCAGCAGCTTAGATGCAGGGGGCAATCAGCCCCAGCATTTT
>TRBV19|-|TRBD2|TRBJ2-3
CASSIERSGLAVAPSTDTQYF
TGTGCCAGTAGTATAGAACGCTCGGGACTAGCGGTAGCGCCCAGCACAGATACGCAGTATTTT
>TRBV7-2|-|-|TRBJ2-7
CASSPRTGLSHEQYF
TGTGCCAGCAGCCCCCGGACGGGCCTCTCCCACGAGCAGTACTTC
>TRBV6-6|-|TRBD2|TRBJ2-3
CASSYWGGTNTDTQYF
TGTGCCAGCAGTTACTGGGGCGGGACTAACACAGATACGCAGTATTTT
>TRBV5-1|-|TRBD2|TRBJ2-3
CASSRLAGVTDTQYF
TGCGCCAGCAGTCGACTAGCGGGAGTCACAGATACGCAGTATTTT
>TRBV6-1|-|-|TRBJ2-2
CASQKQVSDTGELFF
TGTGCCAGCCAGAAGCAGGTATCGGACACCGGGGAGCTGTTTTTT
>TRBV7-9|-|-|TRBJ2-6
CASSSERVAGANVLTF
TGTGCCAGCAGCTCAGAAAGGGTAGCTGGGGCCAACGTCCTGACTTTC
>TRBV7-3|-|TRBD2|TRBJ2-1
CASSYTGTSGRSSYNEQFF
TGTGCCAGCAGCTATACCGGGACTAGCGGGAGGAGCTCCTACAATGAGCAGTTCTTC
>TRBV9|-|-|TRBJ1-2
CASSPVWRGGYTF
TGTGCCAGCAGCCCCGTGTGGAGGGGTGGCTACACCTTC
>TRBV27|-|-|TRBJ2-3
CASSQMNTQYF
TGTGCCAGCAGTCAAATGAATACGCAGTATTTT
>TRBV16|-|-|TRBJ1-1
CASSQSSGTEAFF
TGTGCCAGCAGCCAATCTTCGGGGACTGAAGCTTTCTTT
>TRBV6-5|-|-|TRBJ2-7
CASSLLWTDVYEQYF
TGTGCCAGCAGCCTCCTTTGGACGGACGTCTACGAGCAGTACTTC
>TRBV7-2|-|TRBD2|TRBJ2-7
CASSFPRGGSPYEQYF
TGTGCCAGCAGCTTCCCCCGGGGCGGGAGTCCCTACGAGCAGTACTTC
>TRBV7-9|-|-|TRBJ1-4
CASSLGGAGTNEKLFF
TGTGCCAGCAGCTTAGGAGGGGCAGGGACTAATGAAAAACTGTTTTTT
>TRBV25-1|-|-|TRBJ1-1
CASSELSGATEAFF
TGTGCCAGCAGTGAATTATCGGGGGCCACTGAAGCTTTCTTT
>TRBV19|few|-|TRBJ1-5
CASSRDTQPQHF
TGTGCCAGTAGTAGGGACACTCAGCCCCAGCATTTT
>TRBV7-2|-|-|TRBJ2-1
CASSPWPHREWSLEQFF
TGTGCCAGCAGTCCTTGGCCGCACCGGGAGTGGTCTCTTGAGCAGTTCTTC
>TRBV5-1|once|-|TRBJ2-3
CASSFLGARGDTQYF
TGCGCCAGCAGCTTCTTGGGGGCGCGAGGAGATACGCAGTATTTT
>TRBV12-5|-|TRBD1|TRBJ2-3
CASGFVQGEDTQYF
TGTGCTAGTGGTTTTGTACAGGGGGAAGATACGCAGTATTTT
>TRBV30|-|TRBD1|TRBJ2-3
CACQGVADTQYF
TGTGCCTGCCAGGGGGTGGCAGATACGCAGTATTTT
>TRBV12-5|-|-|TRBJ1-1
CASGAREAFF
TGTGCTAGTGGTGCCCGTGAAGCTTTCTTT
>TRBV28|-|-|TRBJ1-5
CASWDGTKWPQHF
TGTGCCAGTTGGGACGGAACCAAGTGGCCCCAGCATTTT
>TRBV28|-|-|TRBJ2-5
CASSNLGRTVQETQYF
TGTGCCAGCAGTAATCTAGGACGGACAGTTCAAGAGACCCAGTACTTC
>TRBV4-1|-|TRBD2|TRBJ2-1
CASSQDLIRLAGNNEQFF
TGCGCCAGCAGCCAAGACCTAATAAGACTAGCGGGAAACAATGAGCAGTTCTTC
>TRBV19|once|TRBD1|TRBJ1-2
CASTKGTASGYTF
TGTGCCAGTACCAAGGGGACAGCGTCTGGCTACACCTTC
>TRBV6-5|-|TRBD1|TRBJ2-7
CASSSIDRVKDEQYF
TGTGCCAGCAGTTCTATCGACAGGGTAAAGGACGAGCAGTACTTC
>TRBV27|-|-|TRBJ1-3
CASRPGRANSGNTIYF
TGTGCCAGCAGGCCGGGACGGGCGAACTCTGGAAACACCATATATTTT
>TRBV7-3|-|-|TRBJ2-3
CASSSNTDTQYF
TGTGCCAGCAGCTCGAACACAGATACGCAGTATTTT
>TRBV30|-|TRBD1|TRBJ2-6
CAWSGQGTPSGANVLTF
TGTGCCTGGAGTGGACAGGGGACACCCTCTGGGGCCAACGTCCTGACTTTC
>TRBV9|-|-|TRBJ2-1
CASSVVPFGRDEQFF
TGTGCCAGCAGCGTAGTTCCTTTTGGGAGAGATGAGCAGTTCTTC
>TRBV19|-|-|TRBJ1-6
CASSSGLGSPLHF
TGTGCCAGTAGTAGCGGGTTAGGCTCACCCCTCCACTTT
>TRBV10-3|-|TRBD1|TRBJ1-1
CAISDYTEGQGNTEAFF
TGTGCCATCAGTGATTATACCGAGGGACAGGGTAACACTGAAGCTTTCTTT
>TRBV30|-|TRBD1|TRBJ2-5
CAWAAGGGRETQYF
TGTGCCTGGGCAGCAGGGGGCGGCCGAGAGACCCAGTACTTC
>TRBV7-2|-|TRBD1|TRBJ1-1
CASSLQGVTEAFF
TGTGCCAGCAGCTTACAGGGGGTCACTGAAGCTTTCTTT
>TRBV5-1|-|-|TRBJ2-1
CASSPPRRREYNEQFF
TGCGCCAGCAGCCCCCCCCGGCGGAGGGAGTACAATGAGCAGTTCTTC
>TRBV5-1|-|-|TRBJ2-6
CASSGGTGANVLTF
TGCGCCAGCAGCGGTGGCACTGGGGCCAACGTCCTGACTTTC
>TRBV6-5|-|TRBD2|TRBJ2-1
CASKGASGNNEQFF
TGTGCCAGCAAGGGGGCTAGCGGGAACAATGAGCAGTTCTTC
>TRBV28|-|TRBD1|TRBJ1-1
CASSHHGTENTEAFF
TGTGCCAGCAGTCACCACGGGACAGAGAACACTGAAGCTTTCTTT
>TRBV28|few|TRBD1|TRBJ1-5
CASGTGNQPQHF
TGTGCCAGCGGGACAGGGAATCAGCCCCAGCATTTT
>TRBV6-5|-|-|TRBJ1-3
CASSPVKSSGNTIYF
TGTGCCAGCAGCCCTGTAAAGTCCTCTGGAAACACCATATATTTT
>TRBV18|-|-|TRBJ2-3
CASSKDTRTDTQYF
TGTGCCAGCTCAAAGGACACCCGCACAGATACGCAGTATTTT